One and the same sample provided the 26 T cell receptor beta chains below, sequenced in a study of shared clonotypes between healthy human individuals. CD45RO negativity and positive selection for CCR7 defined naive CD8 cells, a population that excluded terminally differentiated effector memory CD45RA+ cells. Repertoires were generated with immunoSEQ multiplex PCR, while TCRdb's copy carries only in-frame clones and drops some. Of some 1,900,000 clones in the sample, about 95% were seen once. The sample taken for sequencing was naive CD8+ T cells sorted from blood. The receptors here all came from a man younger than 35 in good health.

This chain joins TRBV6-1 and TRBJ2-7; D gene ambiguous. The CDR3 is made up of 15 amino acids. From germline, CDR1 is MNHNS and CDR2 SASEGT. Between the trimmed V and J ends, which lost 1 base and 5 bases, there was a span of 15 bases. CDR3 sequence: CASSEGLGTIHEQYF. CDR3 in DNA: TGTGCCAGCAGTGAAGGTCTGGGAACAATCCACGAGCAGTACTTC.

The chain has TRBV19 and TRBJ1-1; the match to TRBD1 covers 7 bases. Trimming removed 3 bases from V and 5 bases from J; junction bases left unmatched: 9. Looked up from germline, CDR1 is LNHDA and CDR2 is SQIVND (reference sequence). The CDR3 totals 15 residues. CDR3 DNA: TGTGCCAGTAGTATCCGGACAGGAAGTGGTACTGAAGCTTTCTTT. Its protein product is CASSIRTGSGTEAFF.

The genes are TRBV4-1 and TRBJ1-2; TRBD1 agrees at 7 bases. From germline, CDR1 is MGHRA and CDR2 YSYEKL. The V segment lost 4 bases and the J segment 3 bases; nucleotides outside the gene matches: 8. The CDR3 has 15 amino acids. Written as DNA, the CDR3 is TGCGCCAGCAGCCGCACATCAGGGGGGGACTATGGCTACACCTTC. Translating gives CASSRTSGGDYGYTF.

This chain connects TRBV29-1 to TRBJ2-2; D is undetermined. CDR3 length: 15 residues. V was clipped by 4 bases and J by 4 bases, with 16 bases between them. The germline CDR1 and CDR2 sequences are SQVTM and ANQGSEA. The CDR3 sequence is CSVAMGRPTTGELFF. CDR3 nucleotide sequence: TGCAGCGTTGCAATGGGCAGGCCGACCACCGGGGAGCTGTTTTTT.

The chain couples TRBV9 to TRBJ2-1, with 9 bases fitting TRBD2. The V and J ends lost 0 bases and 5 bases, in that order; junction bases with no gene match: 3. CDR3 length: 15 amino acids. CDR1 and CDR2 from the germline V gene are SGDLS and YYNGEE. The CDR3 sequence is CASSVGASGNNEQFF. The CDR3 coding sequence is TGTGCCAGCAGCGTAGGGGCTAGCGGGAACAATGAGCAGTTCTTC.

The chain combines TRBV7-6 with TRBJ2-7, with D tentatively TRBD1 or TRBD2 (5 bases each). With 0 bases removed from V and 1 base from J, the gap between germline ends came to 10 bases. CDR3 length equals 15 residues. Germline V CDR1 and CDR2: SGHVS, FNYEAQ. CDR3: CASSLAARESYEQYF. DNA of the CDR3: TGTGCCAGCAGCTTAGCGGCCAGGGAGTCCTACGAGCAGTACTTC. Complete variable domain (other parts from reference TRBV7-6 and TRBJ2-7): GAGVSQSPRYKVTKRGQDVALRCDPISGHVSLYWYRQALGQGPEFLTYFNYEAQQDKSGLPNDRFSAERPEGSISTLTIQRTEQRDSAMYRCASSLAARESYEQYFGPGTRLTVT.

The V gene is TRBV6-5, the J gene TRBJ2-5; 10 bases are a match to TRBD2. The CDR3 runs 16 residues. Trimming took 0 bases from V and 3 from J; bases not matched to a gene: 4. CDR1 is MNHEY and CDR2 is SVGAGI in the germline V gene. CDR3 protein: CASSYSIGLAEETQYF. In DNA form, the CDR3 reads TGTGCCAGCAGTTACTCGATCGGACTAGCGGAAGAGACCCAGTACTTC.

V gene TRBV15 combines with J gene TRBJ1-2; 7 bases line up with TRBD1. This CDR3 has 14 amino acids. From germline, CDR1 is LNHNV and CDR2 YYDKDF (reference sequence). J lost 3 bases, V lost 2 bases, and 3 bases had no gene match. The CDR3 DNA is TGTGCCACCAGCAGAACAGGGGAGGACTATGGCTACACCTTC. Protein product: CATSRTGEDYGYTF.

This chain connects TRBV27 to TRBJ2-5; TRBD2 aligns across 10 bases. Germline V gives CDR1 MNHEY, CDR2 SMNVEV (reference sequence). Trimming at V came to 4 bases and at J to 4 bases, leaving 12 bases not matched to a gene. The CDR3 is 17 residues long. DNA for the CDR3: TGTGCCAGCAGTTCCATAGAAGCGGGGGGGCTAAGAGAGACCCAGTACTTC. It codes for CASSSIEAGGLRETQYF.

Worth noting for this clone: The sample has other DNA sequences that encode this CDR3 too. The chain combines TRBV5-6 with TRBJ2-5; no clear D gene. Between the trimmed V and J ends, which lost 4 bases and 2 bases, there was a span of 9 bases. From germline, CDR1 is SGHDT and CDR2 YYEEEE. The CDR3 sequence is 13 residues long. CDR3 nucleotides: TGTGCCAGCAGCCTGGCACTTCAAGAGACCCAGTACTTC. Its protein product is CASSLALQETQYF.

The V call is TRBV29-1, the J call TRBJ2-5; D might be TRBD1 (5 bases). The CDR3 sequence is 13 residues long. Germline V lookup: CDR1 SQVTM, CDR2 ANQGSEA. V was shortened by 6 bases and J by 0 bases, with 11 bases between the two germline ends. The CDR3 loop is CSVLTAYQETQYF. In DNA, the CDR3 is TGCAGCGTGCTGACAGCGTACCAAGAGACCCAGTACTTC. The variable domain in full, completed from reference TRBV29-1 and TRBJ2-5, reads SAVISQKPSRDICQRGTSLTIQCQVDSQVTMMFWYRQQPGQSLTLIATANQGSEATYESGFVIDKFPISRPNLTFSTLTVSNMSPEDSSIYLCSVLTAYQETQYFGPGTRLLVL.

This sequence joins TRBV6-5 and TRBJ1-1; D is possibly TRBD1 (6 bases). CDR3 size: 11 residues. V gave up 8 bases and J gave up 5 bases, with 9 bases separating them. Germline assignment: CDR1 MNHEY and CDR2 SVGAGI. The CDR3: CASLGGTEAFF. In DNA, the CDR3 is TGTGCCAGCCTAGGGGGAACTGAAGCTTTCTTT.

This clone occurred once. Other DNA sequences in this specimen translate into the identical CDR3. V and J are TRBV30 and TRBJ2-7, with a weak D call TRBD1 (6 bases). Trimming shortened V by 0 bases and J by 3 bases, and 9 bases separated the two germline ends. The CDR3 is 13 amino acids. Germline CDR1 reads GTSNPN; CDR2 reads SVGIG (reference sequence). The CDR3 loop reads CAWSVQDSYEQYF. The CDR3 DNA sequence: TGTGCCTGGAGTGTGCAGGACAGCTACGAGCAGTACTTC.

This clone was picked up one time. Other DNA sequences in the sample encode the same CDR3. This chain uses TRBV27 with TRBJ2-5; weak D call: TRBD2 (6 bases). Looked up from germline, CDR1 is MNHEY and CDR2 is SMNVEV (reference sequence). With 3 bases removed from V and 4 bases from J, the gap between germline ends came to 9 bases. The CDR3 has 13 residues. The CDR3 DNA reads as TGTGCCAGCAGTTTTGCGGGGCGAGAGACCCAGTACTTC. It translates to CASSFAGRETQYF.

Regarding this clone: The same CDR3 can be traced to other DNA sequences in this sample. The genes are TRBV7-6 and TRBJ2-7; D remains ambiguous. CDR1 and CDR2 from the germline V gene are SGHVS and FNYEAQ. The length of the CDR3 is 13 residues. V was cut by 2 bases and J by 3 bases, with 8 bases left in between. The CDR3 nucleotides are TGTGCCAGCAGCTTAAGGAGAAGCTACGAGCAGTACTTC. This translates into CASSLRRSYEQYF. Supplemented by reference TRBV7-6 and TRBJ2-7, the full variable domain reads GAGVSQSPRYKVTKRGQDVALRCDPISGHVSLYWYRQALGQGPEFLTYFNYEAQQDKSGLPNDRFSAERPEGSISTLTIQRTEQRDSAMYRCASSLRRSYEQYFGPGTRLTVT.

The gene calls are TRBV5-6 and TRBJ2-2; unclear D gene. Trimming left V 0 bases short and J 4 bases short, with 16 bases between. The V gene's germline CDR1 is SGHDT and CDR2 YYEEEE. This CDR3 has 17 residues. The CDR3, as DNA: TGTGCCAGCAGCTTGGGCGGACCAGTCTCGATCACCGGGGAGCTGTTTTTT. Its translation is CASSLGGPVSITGELFF.

The V and J genes are TRBV4-1 and TRBJ2-7; D is unresolved. The CDR3 is made up of 13 amino acids. Trimming took 1 base from V and 6 from J, leaving 10 bases between them. The germline V gene has CDR1 MGHRA and CDR2 YSYEKL. Written as DNA, the CDR3 is TGCGCCAGCAGCCAAGCGGCAGCGCTCGAGCAGTACTTC. The encoded protein is CASSQAAALEQYF.

The rearrangement links TRBV11-2 to TRBJ2-7; TRBD1 might be the D (6 bases). The CDR3 sequence is 15 residues long. V lost 2 bases and J lost 4, with 15 bases in between. Germline lookup yields CDR1 SGHAT and CDR2 FQNNGV. The CDR3 spells CASSLSRGLGYEQYF. CDR3 bases: TGTGCCAGCAGCTTAAGCAGGGGCCTTGGGTACGAGCAGTACTTC.

V gene TRBV2 combines with J gene TRBJ2-1; D remains unclear. Germline V gives CDR1 SNHLY, CDR2 FYNNEI. V was cut by 0 bases and J by 6 bases, with 6 bases left in between. The CDR3 is made up of 13 amino acids. The CDR3 loop reads CASSEAKFNEQFF. CDR3 nucleotides: TGTGCCAGCAGTGAAGCGAAATTCAATGAGCAGTTCTTC.

The gene calls are TRBV19 and TRBJ1-1; D is uncertain. The CDR3 has 13 amino acids. Per the germline V gene, CDR1 is LNHDA and CDR2 is SQIVND (reference sequence). The V gene lost 5 bases and the J gene lost 7 bases, with 14 bases spanning the gap. The CDR3 loop reads CASSLIGGYEAFF. Here the CDR3 DNA reads TGTGCCAGTAGTCTCATAGGAGGGTATGAAGCTTTCTTT.

V and J are TRBV7-9 and TRBJ1-1; TRBD1 matches at 7 bases. The V gene's germline CDR1 is SEHNR and CDR2 FQNEAQ (reference sequence). This CDR3 spans 15 amino acids. Trimming cost V 5 bases and J 2 bases; bases outside gene matches: 8. The CDR3 sequence is CASSRWDSLNTEAFF. CDR3 sequence (DNA): TGTGCCAGCAGCCGTTGGGACAGCCTAAACACTGAAGCTTTCTTT.

This clone was detected a few times. The CDR3 protein is CASSMSEGSYEQYF. The DNA of the CDR3 is TGTGCCAGTAGTATGTCAGAGGGATCCTACGAGCAGTACTTC. The chain uses TRBV19 and TRBJ2-7, with D perhaps TRBD2 (5 bases). Deletions cut 3 bases from V and 1 base from J, with 10 bases between. In germline, CDR1 is LNHDA, CDR2 SQIVND (reference sequence). The CDR3 is 14 amino acids.

The chain recombines TRBV28 with TRBJ1-2; the D gene is possibly TRBD1 (5 bases). The CDR3 length is 14 residues. Germline V CDR1 and CDR2: MDHEN, SYDVKM. V shed 6 bases and J shed 4 bases, with 15 bases lying between them. Written as DNA, the CDR3 is TGTGCCAGCAGCTTGACAGAGACCGTCTATGGCTACACCTTC. Its protein product is CASSLTETVYGYTF.

The chain recombines TRBV5-5 with TRBJ2-2; 8 bases agree with TRBD2. CDR1 SGHKS and CDR2 YYEKEE come from the germline V gene (reference sequence). The CDR3 runs to 16 residues. With 2 bases clipped from V and 4 bases from J, the junction kept 7 bases outside the gene matches. The DNA for the CDR3 is TGTGCCAGCAGCTTTCTAGCGGGCGGTACCACCGGGGAGCTGTTTTTT. Protein product: CASSFLAGGTTGELFF.

To note about this clone: Different DNA sequences within this sample yield the same CDR3. The chain recombines TRBV4-1 with TRBJ1-1, with D perhaps TRBD1 (5 bases). The CDR3 covers 15 residues. The germline gives CDR1 MGHRA, CDR2 YSYEKL. Trimming pared 0 bases from V and 5 bases from J, leaving 13 bases between. CDR3 region: CASSQDQGRGTEAFF. Here the CDR3 DNA reads TGCGCCAGCAGCCAAGATCAGGGTCGTGGGACTGAAGCTTTCTTT.

This chain links TRBV5-6 with TRBJ2-2, with a possible D match to TRBD1 (5 bases). In germline, CDR1 is SGHDT, CDR2 YYEEEE. The V end was cut by 1 base, the J end by 5 bases, with 15 bases between. The CDR3 contains 16 residues. Written as DNA, the CDR3 is TGTGCCAGCAGCTTGATGAATAGGGGAATAACCGGGGAGCTGTTTTTT. This encodes CASSLMNRGITGELFF. The entire variable domain, with the rest obtained from reference TRBV5-6 and TRBJ2-2, is as follows: DAGVTQSPTHLIKTRGQQVTLRCSPKSGHDTVSWYQQALGQGPQFIFQYYEEEERQRGNFPDRFSGHQFPNYSSELNVNALLLGDSALYLCASSLMNRGITGELFFGEGSRLTVL.